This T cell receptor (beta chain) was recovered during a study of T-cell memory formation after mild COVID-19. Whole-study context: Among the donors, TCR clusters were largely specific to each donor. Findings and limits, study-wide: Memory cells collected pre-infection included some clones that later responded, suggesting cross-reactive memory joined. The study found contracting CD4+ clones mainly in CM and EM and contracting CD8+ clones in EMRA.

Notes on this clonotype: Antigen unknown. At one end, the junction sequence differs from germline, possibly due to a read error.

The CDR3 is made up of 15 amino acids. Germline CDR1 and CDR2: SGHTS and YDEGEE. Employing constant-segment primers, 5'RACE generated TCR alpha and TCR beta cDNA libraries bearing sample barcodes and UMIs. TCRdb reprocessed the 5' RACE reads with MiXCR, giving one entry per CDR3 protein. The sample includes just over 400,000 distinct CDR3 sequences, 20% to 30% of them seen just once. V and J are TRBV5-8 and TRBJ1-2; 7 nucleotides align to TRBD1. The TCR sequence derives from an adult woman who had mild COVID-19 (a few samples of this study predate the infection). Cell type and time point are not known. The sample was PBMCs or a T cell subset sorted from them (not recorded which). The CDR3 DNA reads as TGTGCCAGCAGCTTTCAGGGGGGTGCTAAGTATGGCTACACCTTC. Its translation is CASSFQGGAKYGYTF.